In its sample, the clone carrying this TCR beta chain was seen once. This sample is drawn from a study of technical replicates of blood from a handful of donors. Profiled with immunoSEQ multiplex PCR; TCRdb holds only in-frame clones, not every one. Found here are more than 75,000 clones, 65% to 90% of them singletons; the top ten hold approximately 5%. Germline V CDR1 and CDR2: SGHAT, FQNNGV. Trimming at V came to 3 bases and at J to 4 bases, leaving 4 bases not matched to a gene. This CDR3 is built from 15 residues. Material: PBMCs. This clonotype was obtained from a human donor in good health. Some clones in this sample may be carry-over from other donors' samples. The V gene is TRBV11-2, the J gene TRBJ2-1; 9 bases line up with TRBD2. CDR3 nucleotide sequence: TGTGCCAGCAGCTTCAGGACTAGCGAGTACAATGAGCAGTTCTTC. Translation: CASSFRTSEYNEQFF.